This entry describes one TCR beta chain. This sample is part of a study of T cells expressing NK-cell markers. From its re-call of the 5' RACE reads, TCRdb lists each CDR3 protein once, without DNA. The sample includes 160,000 or so distinct CDR3 sequences. The CDR3 totals 16 residues. Germline-derived CDR1 and CDR2 are MNHEY and SMNVEV (reference sequence). The sample comprised blood T cells: a sorted CD56 or NKG2C T cell subset, CD4+ or CD8+ T cells, or bulk PBMC T cells (not recorded which). The chain couples TRBV27 to TRBJ2-3; checking the TCRdb D call of TRBD1 is not possible without DNA. The TCR comes from a woman between 18 and 69 years old in good health. CDR3 amino acids: CASSCLATECTDTQYF.